Reported below is one TCR beta chain. Its cognate antigen is unknown. The PCR contained 60 Vbeta and 13 Jbeta primers. The assay was immunoSEQ multiplex PCR, and TCRdb's table has in-frame clones only and misses some. The sample has some 150,000 clones, over 75% seen once; the top ten hold less than 3.5%. The sample is drawn from a study of cytomegalovirus exposure and HLA in healthy donors. Findings of the study overall: Being productive about 87% or about 30% of the time was typical of most TCR beta V segments in an earlier analysis. TCR beta V- and J-gene trimming was later associated with a missense DCLRE1C variant. Later analysis identified several of the most significant clusters that appeared linked to common viral pathogens. An ancestry cluster, one associated with Asian ancestry, reportedly showed fewer N-insertions than the roughly 670-donor mean in a later analysis.

The CDR3 length is 14 residues. Trimming removed 0 bases at V and 4 bases at J, with 9 bases between. Germline CDR1 and CDR2: MNHEY and SVGAGI. The sample was PBMCs. This clonotype was sampled from a woman in her 30s in good health and CMV-seronegative. The rearrangement links TRBV6-5 to TRBJ2-5, with D possibly TRBD1 on 5 matching bases. The CDR3 DNA reads TGTGCCAGCAGTTACTCGGTCCAGGGAGAGACCCAGTACTTC. Translation: CASSYSVQGETQYF.